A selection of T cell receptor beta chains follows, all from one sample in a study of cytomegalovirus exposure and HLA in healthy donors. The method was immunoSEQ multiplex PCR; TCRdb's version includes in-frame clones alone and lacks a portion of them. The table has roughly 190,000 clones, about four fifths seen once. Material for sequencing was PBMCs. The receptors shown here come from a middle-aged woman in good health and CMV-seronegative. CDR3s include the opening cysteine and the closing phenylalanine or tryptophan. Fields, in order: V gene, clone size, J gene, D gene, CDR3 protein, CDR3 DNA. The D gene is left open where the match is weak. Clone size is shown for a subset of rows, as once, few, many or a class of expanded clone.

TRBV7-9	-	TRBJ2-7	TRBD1	CASNRQGYEQYF	TGTGCCAGCAACCGACAGGGCTACGAGCAGTACTTC
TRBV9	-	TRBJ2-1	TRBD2	CASSPGGLGEQFF	TGTGCCAGCAGCCCGGGAGGTCTAGGTGAGCAGTTCTTC
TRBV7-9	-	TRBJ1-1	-	CASSLGEGTSTEAFF	TGTGCCAGCAGCTTAGGGGAGGGAACCAGCACTGAAGCTTTCTTT
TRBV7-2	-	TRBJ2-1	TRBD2	CASSSTSQVQVEQFF	TGTGCCAGCAGCTCGACTAGCCAGGTGCAGGTTGAGCAGTTCTTC
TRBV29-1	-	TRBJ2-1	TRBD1	CSGGQGAGEQFF	TGCAGCGGGGGACAGGGGGCCGGGGAGCAGTTCTTC
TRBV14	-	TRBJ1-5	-	CASSQESKTLEGWVNQPQHF	TGTGCCAGCAGCCAAGAAAGTAAAACATTGGAGGGGTGGGTCAATCAGCCCCAGCATTTT
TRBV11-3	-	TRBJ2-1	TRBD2	CASRSRTSGINEQFF	TGTGCCAGCAGATCCCGGACTAGCGGGATCAATGAGCAGTTCTTC
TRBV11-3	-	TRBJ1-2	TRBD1	CASRGQDHYGYTF	TGTGCCAGCAGAGGACAGGATCACTATGGCTACACCTTC
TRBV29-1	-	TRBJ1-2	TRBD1	CSVRAGQNYGYTF	TGCAGCGTTCGGGCGGGACAGAACTATGGCTACACCTTC
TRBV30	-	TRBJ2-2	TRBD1	CAWSNRGQGGELFF	TGTGCCTGGAGTAACAGGGGGCAGGGAGGGGAGCTGTTTTTT
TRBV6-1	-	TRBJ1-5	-	CASKEGSNQPQHF	TGTGCCAGCAAGGAGGGGAGCAATCAGCCCCAGCATTTT
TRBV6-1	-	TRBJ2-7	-	CASRTRDSPYEQYF	TGTGCCAGCAGGACCAGGGATTCCCCCTACGAGCAGTACTTC
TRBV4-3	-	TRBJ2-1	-	CSHSGRAYNEQFF	TGCTCCCATTCAGGAAGAGCCTACAATGAGCAGTTCTTC
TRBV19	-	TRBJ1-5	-	CASNLGGGGNQPQHF	TGTGCCAGTAACCTCGGGGGAGGAGGGAATCAGCCCCAGCATTTT
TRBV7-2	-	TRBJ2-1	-	CASSLALAGSNEQFF	TGTGCCAGCAGCTTAGCGTTGGCGGGATCCAATGAGCAGTTCTTC
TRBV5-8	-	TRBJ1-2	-	CASSLGQNYGYTF	TGTGCCAGCAGCTTGGGACAGAACTATGGCTACACCTTC
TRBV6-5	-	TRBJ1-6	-	CASSFNRDSPLHF	TGTGCCAGCAGTTTTAACAGGGACTCACCCCTCCACTTT
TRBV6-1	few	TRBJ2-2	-	CASSEVGDTGELFF	TGTGCCAGCAGTGAAGTCGGGGATACCGGGGAGCTGTTTTTT
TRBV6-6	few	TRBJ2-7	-	CASSYISSYEQYF	TGTGCCAGCAGCTACATTAGCTCCTACGAGCAGTACTTC
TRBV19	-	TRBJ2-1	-	CASSSEIGEQFF	TGTGCCAGTAGTTCGGAGATCGGGGAGCAGTTCTTC
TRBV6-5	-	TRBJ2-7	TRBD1	CASSGPGQGTYEQYF	TGTGCCAGCAGTGGACCGGGACAGGGAACCTACGAGCAGTACTTC
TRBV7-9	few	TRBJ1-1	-	CASGGTNTEAFF	TGTGCCAGCGGAGGGACCAACACTGAAGCTTTCTTT
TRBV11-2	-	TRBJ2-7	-	CASRTAASFGEQYF	TGTGCCAGCAGAACCGCCGCCAGTTTTGGCGAGCAGTACTTC
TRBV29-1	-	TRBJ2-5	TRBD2	CSVEDRIGGTFQETQYF	TGCAGCGTTGAAGATCGAATCGGGGGGACTTTCCAAGAGACCCAGTACTTC
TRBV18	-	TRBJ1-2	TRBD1	CASSPTGTGNYGYTF	TGTGCCAGCTCACCCACCGGGACAGGGAACTATGGCTACACCTTC
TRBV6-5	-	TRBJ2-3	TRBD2	CASSNRAGGDTQYF	TGTGCCAGCAGCAACCGCGCGGGGGGAGATACGCAGTATTTT
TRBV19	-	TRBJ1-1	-	CASSSKAAANTEAFF	TGTGCCAGTAGTTCAAAAGCTGCCGCGAACACTGAAGCTTTCTTT
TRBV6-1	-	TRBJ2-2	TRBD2	CASSELAGGTGELFF	TGTGCCAGCAGTGAACTAGCGGGAGGCACCGGGGAGCTGTTTTTT
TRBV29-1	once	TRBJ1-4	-	CSVAGGPANEKLFF	TGCAGCGTTGCAGGCGGGCCAGCTAATGAAAAACTGTTTTTT
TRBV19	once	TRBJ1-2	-	CASRSAERGYTF	TGTGCCAGTAGGTCAGCGGAGAGAGGCTACACCTTC
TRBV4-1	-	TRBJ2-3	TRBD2	CASSQFTSGRADTQYF	TGCGCCAGCAGCCAATTTACTAGCGGGAGGGCAGATACGCAGTATTTT
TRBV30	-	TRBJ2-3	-	CAWRAWHGTDTQYF	TGTGCCTGGAGAGCGTGGCATGGGACAGATACGCAGTATTTT
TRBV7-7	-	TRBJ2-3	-	CASSLTGPGDTQYF	TGTGCTAGCAGCTTAACAGGGCCGGGGGATACGCAGTATTTT
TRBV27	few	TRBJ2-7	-	CASSLQGTAYEQYF	TGTGCCAGCAGTTTGCAGGGAACCGCCTACGAGCAGTACTTC
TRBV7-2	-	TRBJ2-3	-	CASSLLRNKHTDTQYF	TGTGCCAGCAGCTTATTGCGGAACAAGCACACAGATACGCAGTATTTT
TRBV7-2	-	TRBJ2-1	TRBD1	CASSPRDDRADEQFF	TGTGCCAGCAGCCCCCGGGACGACAGGGCTGATGAGCAGTTCTTC
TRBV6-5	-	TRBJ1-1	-	CASSYLGNTEAFF	TGTGCCAGCAGTTACCTCGGGAACACTGAAGCTTTCTTT
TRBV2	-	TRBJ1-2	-	CASSARGNPPNYGYTF	TGTGCCAGCAGCGCGCGGGGGAACCCACCTAACTATGGCTACACCTTC
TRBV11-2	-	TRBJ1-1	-	CASSLTGGNTEAFF	TGTGCCAGCAGCCTAACGGGAGGGAACACTGAAGCTTTCTTT
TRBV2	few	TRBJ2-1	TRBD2	CASSDPSGEGRQFF	TGTGCCAGCAGTGACCCTAGCGGAGAAGGTAGGCAGTTCTTC
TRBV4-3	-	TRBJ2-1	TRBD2	CASSQALADYNEQFF	TGCGCCAGCAGCCAAGCTCTAGCGGATTACAATGAGCAGTTCTTC
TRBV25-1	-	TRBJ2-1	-	CASSRSGTPEQFF	TGTGCCAGCAGTAGATCCGGGACACCAGAGCAGTTCTTC
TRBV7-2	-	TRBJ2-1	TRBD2	CASSLSPGLAASYNEQFF	TGTGCCAGCAGCTTGAGCCCTGGACTAGCGGCATCCTACAATGAGCAGTTCTTC
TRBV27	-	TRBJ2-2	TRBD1	CASSWYADREGELFF	TGTGCCAGCAGTTGGTACGCTGACAGGGAGGGGGAGCTGTTTTTT
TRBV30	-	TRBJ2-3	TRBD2	CAWSPGLAGTDTQYF	TGTGCCTGGTCCCCCGGACTAGCGGGAACAGATACGCAGTATTTT
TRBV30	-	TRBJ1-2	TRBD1	CAWSGQGALNYGYTF	TGTGCCTGGAGTGGACAGGGGGCCTTGAACTATGGCTACACCTTC
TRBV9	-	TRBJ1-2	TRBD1	CASSVQDHRDRVYGYTF	TGTGCCAGCAGCGTCCAAGACCACCGGGACAGAGTCTATGGCTACACCTTC
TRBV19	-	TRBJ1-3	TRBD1	CASSNLNRGLGYTGNTIYF	TGTGCCAGTAGTAACCTGAATAGGGGGCTAGGCTATACTGGAAACACCATATATTTT
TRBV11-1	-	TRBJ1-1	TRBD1	CASSPTGGTEAFF	TGTGCCAGCAGCCCTACAGGGGGCACTGAAGCTTTCTTT